Listed below are T cell receptor beta chains from one sample, sequenced in a study of CD8 T cells in Susac syndrome. Using its own MiXCR run on the immunoSEQ multiplex PCR reads, TCRdb lists one record per CDR3 protein. The data contain some 200,000 distinct CDR3 sequences, roughly 96% of them seen just once; the ten biggest clones take up 0.085% to 0.095%. Sequencing was done on a sample of CD4+ T cells from PBMCs. These receptors were obtained from a human donor with multiple sclerosis. The CDR3 runs from the conserved cysteine through the conserved F or W. A D gene is named only where the DNA matches it firmly. Rows give clone size only sometimes, using once, few, many, or a class for an expanded clone.

V gene	CDR3 length	J gene	D gene	clone size	CDR3 protein	CDR3 DNA
TRBV23-1	17	TRBJ2-7	TRBD1	once	CASSQPSRGQVTYEQYF	TGCGCCAGCAGTCAACCGAGCCGGGGACAGGTCACCTACGAGCAGTACTTC
TRBV7-7	15	TRBJ2-3	TRBD2	.	CASSLGLASTDTQYF	TGTGCCAGCAGCTTAGGACTAGCTAGCACAGATACGCAGTATTTT
TRBV20-1	10	TRBJ2-5	.	few	CSARQETQYF	TGCAGTGCTCGCCAAGAGACCCAGTACTTC
TRBV6-5	15	TRBJ2-7	TRBD2	.	CATTGALRGGPVQYF	TGTGCCACCACCGGGGCATTACGCGGGGGGCCCGTGCAGTACTTC
TRBV12-3/TRBV12-4	15	TRBJ2-1	.	.	CASSRGPSGSNEQFF	TGTGCCAGCAGCCGGGGGCCTAGCGGATCCAATGAGCAGTTCTTC
TRBV14	15	TRBJ1-2	.	.	CASSQDGGRSYGYTF	TGTGCCAGCAGCCAAGACGGGGGACGGTCATATGGCTACACCTTC
TRBV5-4	14	TRBJ2-5	.	.	CASSLGRGGETQYF	TGTGCCAGCAGCTTGGGTCGGGGCGGGGAGACCCAGTACTTC
TRBV2	14	TRBJ2-7	.	.	CASSGRISSYEQYF	TGTGCCAGCAGTGGACGGATAAGCTCCTACGAGCAGTACTTC
TRBV12-3/TRBV12-4	15	TRBJ1-1	TRBD1	.	CASSTRTGQNTEAFF	TGTGCCAGCAGTACACGGACAGGTCAGAACACTGAAGCTTTCTTT
TRBV5-4	13	TRBJ2-3	.	.	CASSFKATDTQYF	TGTGCCAGCAGCTTCAAGGCAACAGATACGCAGTATTTT
TRBV27	15	TRBJ2-1	TRBD2	.	CASSFLAGGRTEQFF	TGTGCCAGCAGTTTCCTAGCGGGAGGGAGGACTGAGCAGTTCTTC
TRBV5-4	12	TRBJ2-3	.	few	CASSTSTDTQYF	TGTGCCAGTAGTACTAGCACAGATACGCAGTATTTT
TRBV2	16	TRBJ2-1	.	.	CASSLTPDSAYNEQFF	TGTGCCAGCAGCCTCACCCCAGACTCAGCCTACAATGAGCAGTTCTTC
TRBV5-6	15	TRBJ2-3	TRBD2	.	CASSLVAGGPDTQYF	TGTGCCAGCAGCTTGGTTGCGGGAGGGCCAGATACGCAGTATTTT
TRBV24-1	12	TRBJ2-3	.	.	CATSGRADTQYF	TGTGCCACCAGTGGACGTGCGGATACGCAGTATTTT
TRBV29-1	11	TRBJ1-1	.	.	CSVESGYEAFF	TGCAGCGTTGAGTCGGGGTATGAAGCTTTCTTT
TRBV12-3/TRBV12-4	12	TRBJ2-1	.	.	CASSLTVNEQFF	TGTGCCAGCAGTTTGACTGTCAATGAGCAGTTCTTC
TRBV6-4	14	TRBJ2-1	.	.	CATRRLFGSDEQFF	TGTGCCACCCGACGCCTATTCGGTTCGGATGAGCAGTTCTTC
TRBV20-1	13	TRBJ2-6	.	.	CSASHRGANVLTF	TGCAGTGCTAGCCATCGAGGGGCCAACGTCCTGACTTTC
TRBV9	15	TRBJ2-7	.	.	CASSAGPDGSYEQYF	TGTGCCAGCAGCGCGGGCCCTGACGGGAGCTACGAGCAGTACTTC
TRBV29-1	13	TRBJ2-1	.	once	CSVDAPSYNEQFF	TGCAGCGTTGATGCGCCTTCCTACAATGAGCAGTTCTTC
TRBV19	17	TRBJ2-1	TRBD2	.	CASSIDYGLAVYNEQFF	TGTGCCAGTAGTATAGATTACGGACTAGCGGTCTACAATGAGCAGTTCTTC
TRBV24-1	11	TRBJ2-1	TRBD1	.	CATSDWQGEFF	TGTGCCACCAGTGATTGGCAGGGGGAATTCTTC
TRBV2	13	TRBJ2-7	.	.	CATLGGGNYEQYF	TGTGCCACCTTGGGAGGGGGAAACTACGAGCAGTACTTC
TRBV2	13	TRBJ2-7	.	.	CASSRDGLYEQYF	TGTGCCAGCAGCCGGGACGGACTCTACGAGCAGTACTTC
TRBV7-9	15	TRBJ2-5	TRBD2	.	CASSLNSGRRETQYF	TGTGCCAGCAGCTTAAATAGCGGGAGACGGGAGACCCAGTACTTC
TRBV6-5	14	TRBJ2-2	.	.	CASSQTGRAGELFF	TGTGCCAGCAGCCAAACCGGGAGAGCCGGGGAGCTGTTTTTT
TRBV18	13	TRBJ2-3	TRBD2	.	CASTERDTDTQYF	TGTGCCAGCACCGAGCGGGACACAGATACGCAGTATTTT
TRBV6-6	15	TRBJ2-3	.	.	CASRPRNRSGGTQYF	TGTGCCAGCCGCCCCCGCAATAGGTCGGGCGGCACGCAGTATTTT
TRBV5-6	13	TRBJ1-1	.	.	CASSFFEGGEAFF	TGTGCCAGCAGCTTTTTCGAAGGTGGTGAAGCTTTCTTT
TRBV5-6	14	TRBJ2-7	TRBD1	.	CASSTWDRPIGQYF	TGTGCCAGCAGCACCTGGGACAGGCCCATCGGGCAGTACTTC
TRBV15	16	TRBJ2-1	.	.	CATSSGGLARGDEQFF	TGTGCCACCAGCAGTGGTGGCTTGGCCCGCGGCGATGAGCAGTTCTTC
TRBV24-1	12	TRBJ2-3	.	.	CATSGNLDTQYF	TGTGCCACCAGTGGAAATCTAGATACGCAGTATTTT
TRBV20-1	12	TRBJ2-1	.	few	CSAIRQGSEQFF	TGCAGTGCCATTCGGCAGGGGAGTGAGCAGTTCTTC
TRBV4-1	16	TRBJ1-2	.	.	CASSTRGGTVTYGYTF	TGCGCCAGCAGCACAAGGGGGGGAACAGTGACCTATGGCTACACCTTC
TRBV19	14	TRBJ2-3	.	.	CASSISRGTDTQYF	TGTGCCAGTAGTATCTCCCGAGGCACAGATACGCAGTATTTT
TRBV7-6	14	TRBJ2-2	.	.	CASSLGYTTGELFF	TGTGCCAGCAGCTTGGGATACACAACCGGGGAGCTGTTTTTT
TRBV19	13	TRBJ1-2	.	few	CASSPTGSYGYTF	TGTGCCAGTAGCCCTACAGGGTCCTATGGCTACACCTTC
TRBV7-9	17	TRBJ2-1	TRBD2	.	CASSPRYAGTSINEQFF	TGTGCCAGCAGCCCCCGATATGCCGGGACTAGTATCAATGAGCAGTTCTTC
TRBV7-2	12	TRBJ1-6	.	once	CASSLYNSPLHF	TGTGCCAGCAGCCTCTACAATTCACCCCTCCACTTT
TRBV11-3	13	TRBJ2-7	TRBD1	.	CASSTGVAYEQYF	TGTGCCAGCAGCACAGGGGTAGCCTACGAGCAGTACTTC
TRBV29-1	15	TRBJ2-3	TRBD2	once	CSVEAPGGVTDTQYF	TGCAGCGTTGAAGCCCCGGGGGGGGTCACAGATACGCAGTATTTT
TRBV7-9	16	TRBJ1-1	.	once	CASSLERARGYTEAFF	TGTGCCAGCAGCTTAGAAAGGGCCAGGGGATACACTGAAGCTTTCTTT
TRBV5-1	16	TRBJ1-5	TRBD1	.	CASSATGGSGNQPQHF	TGCGCCAGCAGCGCGACAGGGGGCTCGGGCAATCAGCCCCAGCATTTT
TRBV20-1	14	TRBJ2-3	TRBD2	.	CSASPGRGADTQYF	TGCAGTGCCAGCCCTGGGCGGGGGGCAGATACGCAGTATTTT
TRBV19	17	TRBJ1-1	TRBD1	.	CASSIAGTGGVNTEAFF	TGTGCCAGTAGTATAGCTGGGACAGGGGGGGTTAACACTGAAGCTTTCTTT
TRBV20-1	11	TRBJ2-1	.	.	CSARGIDEQFF	TGCAGTGCTAGAGGCATAGATGAGCAGTTCTTC
TRBV24-1	12	TRBJ2-7	TRBD2	.	CATLAGAYEQYF	TGTGCCACTTTAGCGGGTGCTTACGAGCAGTACTTC
TRBV25-1	12	TRBJ1-1	TRBD1	.	CASSSRDSEAFF	TGTGCCAGCAGTAGCCGGGACAGTGAAGCTTTCTTT
TRBV7-3	14	TRBJ2-1	TRBD2	.	CASRLSGGANEQFF	TGTGCCAGCAGACTCAGCGGGGGGGCCAATGAGCAGTTCTTC
TRBV20-1	13	TRBJ1-2	.	.	CSAREGRAYGYTF	TGCAGTGCTAGAGAGGGTCGTGCCTATGGCTACACCTTC
TRBV29-1	13	TRBJ1-2	.	.	CSAADQLRGGYTF	TGCAGCGCCGCGGACCAGCTTAGGGGTGGCTACACCTTC
TRBV30	13	TRBJ2-2	.	once	CAWSVQITGELFF	TGTGCCTGGAGTGTACAGATCACCGGGGAGCTGTTTTTT
TRBV7-9	17	TRBJ2-1	TRBD2	.	CASSRGVSSYSYNEQFF	TGTGCCAGCAGCCGGGGGGTTAGCTCATACTCCTACAATGAGCAGTTCTTC
TRBV14	16	TRBJ2-3	TRBD2	.	CASSPQAGGSTDTQYF	TGTGCCAGCAGCCCCCAAGCGGGAGGGAGCACAGATACGCAGTATTTT
TRBV24-1	15	TRBJ2-1	.	.	CATSGGRASYNEQFF	TGTGCCACCAGTGGCGGGCGGGCCTCCTACAATGAGCAGTTCTTC
TRBV20-1	14	TRBJ2-7	TRBD2	.	CSARWTSGTYEQYF	TGCAGTGCTAGATGGACTAGCGGGACCTACGAGCAGTACTTC